The 32 T cell receptor beta chains below all came from one sample that was sequenced in a study of technical replicates of blood from a handful of donors. Produced via immunoSEQ multiplex PCR; TCRdb's table is partial and in-frame only. Counted here are 64,000 or so clones, about 96% occurring once; the ten biggest clones make up roughly 0.2%. Sequences were obtained from T cells isolated from PBMCs. These receptors were taken from a human donor in good health.

The CDR3 region has the DNA TGTGCCAGCAGTCACACACTAGCGGGGGGGCCCTCAAGAGAAACCGGGGAGCTGTTTTTT. Translation gives CASSHTLAGGPSRETGELFF. The J gene is TRBJ2-2, the V gene TRBV27; 13 bases line up with TRBD2. CDR1 MNHEY and CDR2 SMNVEV come from the germline V gene (reference sequence). The CDR3 consists of 20 residues. V shed 5 bases and J 5 bases; nucleotides not matched to a gene: 17.

The J gene is TRBJ2-1, the V gene TRBV7-9, with 10 nucleotides matching TRBD2. CDR1 and CDR2 (germline): SEHNR, FQNEAQ (reference sequence). Trimming cost V 5 bases and J 4 bases; bases outside gene matches: 2. The CDR3 covers 14 residues. CDR3 in DNA: TGTGCCAGCAGCCGGACTAGCGGTTACAATGAGCAGTTCTTC. The encoded protein is CASSRTSGYNEQFF. Drawing the rest from reference TRBV7-9 and TRBJ2-1, the complete variable domain is DTGVSQNPRHKITKRGQNVTFRCDPISEHNRLYWYRQTLGQGPEFLTYFQNEAQLEKSRLLSDRFSAERPKGSFSTLEIQRTEQGDSAMYLCASSRTSGYNEQFFGPGTRLTVL.

The V and J genes are TRBV30 and TRBJ1-4; 9 nucleotides agree with TRBD1. This CDR3 comprises 13 residues. The germline CDR1 and CDR2 sequences are GTSNPN and SVGIG (reference sequence). The trim removed 1 base at V and 14 bases at J, leaving 8 bases unmatched. This CDR3 reads CAWSDTGGRRLFF. The DNA of the CDR3 is TGTGCCTGGAGTGACACAGGGGGCAGGCGGCTGTTTTTT. The full variable domain, completed using reference TRBV30 and TRBJ1-4, is SQTIHQWPATLVQPVGSPLSLECTVEGTSNPNLYWYRQAAGRGLQLLFYSVGIGQISSEVPQNLSASRPQDRQFILSSKKLLLSDSGFYLCAWSDTGGRRLFFGSGTQLSVL.

The chain has TRBV19 and TRBJ1-5; a weak D match, TRBD1 (5 bases). CDR1 and CDR2 from the germline V gene are LNHDA and SQIVND (reference sequence). The length of the CDR3 is 14 residues. V was trimmed by 3 bases and J by 11 bases, leaving 17 bases between them. The CDR3 nucleotides are TGTGCCAGTAGTATGGGTGGGGGGGTCGAGACCCAGCATTTT. It specifies CASSMGGGVETQHF.

The DNA for the CDR3 is TGCGCCAGCAAGTGGGGGGACACTGAAGCTTTCTTT. Protein: CASKWGDTEAFF. The chain carries TRBV5-1 and TRBJ1-1; weak D call: TRBD1 (5 bases). Trimming removed 6 bases from V and 3 bases from J, with 9 bases in between. This CDR3 spans 12 amino acids. CDR1 and CDR2 from the germline V gene are SGHRS and YFSETQ.

This chain connects TRBV27 to TRBJ2-7; 9 bases fit TRBD1. Germline-derived CDR1 and CDR2 are MNHEY and SMNVEV (reference sequence). The V segment lost 2 bases and the J segment 4 bases; nucleotides outside the gene matches: 0. The CDR3 contains 13 residues. CDR3 sequence: CASSLGTGYEQYF. The CDR3 region has the DNA TGTGCCAGCAGTTTAGGGACAGGGTACGAGCAGTACTTC.

This chain joins TRBV7-9 and TRBJ2-2; TRBD2 might be the D (6 bases). The germline V gene encodes CDR1 SEHNR and CDR2 FQNEAQ (reference sequence). The V gene lost 5 bases and the J gene lost 1 base, with 11 bases spanning the gap. This CDR3 spans 15 amino acids. The CDR3, as DNA: TGTGCCAGCAGCCCCACAGCGGGGAACACCGGGGAGCTGTTTTTT. It specifies CASSPTAGNTGELFF.

Notes on this clone: Other DNA variants within this sample encode the same CDR3. V gene TRBV7-2 combines with J gene TRBJ1-2; 9 nucleotides agree with TRBD1. CDR3 length: 13 residues. V lost 5 bases, J lost 4 bases, and 2 bases stayed unmatched. Germline loops: CDR1 SGHTA, CDR2 FQGNSA. The DNA of the CDR3 is TGTGCCAGCAGCCTGGGACAGGGCTATGGCTACACCTTC. This sequence encodes CASSLGQGYGYTF.

The V call is TRBV10-1, the J call TRBJ1-4; a weak D match, TRBD1 (6 bases). V gave up 6 bases and J gave up 5 bases, with 13 bases separating them. Germline values: CDR1 WNHNN, CDR2 SYGVQD (reference sequence). The CDR3 runs to 14 residues. CDR3 sequence: CASSLGQPNEKLFF. The CDR3 DNA follows: TGCGCCAGCAGCCTCGGACAGCCGAATGAAAAACTGTTTTTT.

This rearrangement joins TRBV28 to TRBJ2-7, with TRBD2 matching 7 bases. With V trimmed by 2 bases and J by 4 bases, 2 bases remained unmatched. Germline values: CDR1 MDHEN, CDR2 SYDVKM. The CDR3 is 13 amino acids. The CDR3 sequence is CASSLASGYEQYF. The CDR3 DNA follows: TGTGCCAGCAGTTTAGCTAGCGGATACGAGCAGTACTTC.

The chain joins TRBV10-1 to TRBJ1-3; TRBD1 is a possible D gene (6 bases). V was clipped by 4 bases and J by 0 bases, with 13 bases between them. This CDR3 is built from 16 residues. Looked up from germline, CDR1 is WNHNN and CDR2 is SYGVQD (reference sequence). The chain's CDR3 is CASSGRTGSSGNTIYF. CDR3 DNA: TGCGCCAGCAGTGGCCGAACAGGGAGCTCTGGAAACACCATATATTTT.

The chain employs TRBV5-6 and TRBJ1-2; D is unclear. Trimming cost V 4 bases and J 4 bases, with 8 bases left between them. Looked up from germline, CDR1 is SGHDT and CDR2 is YYEEEE. This CDR3 is 12 amino acids long. CDR3 DNA: TGTGCCAGCAGCGTTACAGTCTATGGCTACACCTTC. It specifies CASSVTVYGYTF.

This clone occurred once. This chain connects TRBV4-1 to TRBJ2-4; no clear D gene. Germline V gene lookup returns CDR1 MGHRA and CDR2 YSYEKL. This CDR3 is 16 amino acids long. The ends were cut back, 1 base at V and 0 bases at J, with 10 bases in the middle. For the CDR3, the DNA is TGCGCCAGCAGCCAAGGTCTGGCGGTAGCCAAAAACATTCAGTACTTC. Its translation: CASSQGLAVAKNIQYF.

This clone has a single count. V and J are TRBV18 and TRBJ1-1; TRBD1 agrees at 7 bases. J lost 0 bases, V lost 4 bases, and 8 bases had no gene match. This CDR3 has 16 amino acids. The V gene's germline CDR1 is KGHSH and CDR2 LQKENI. DNA for the CDR3: TGTGCCAGCTCACAAAGCGAGGGGGCGATGAACACTGAAGCTTTCTTT. Translating gives CASSQSEGAMNTEAFF.

V is TRBV18 and J is TRBJ1-1; 7 nucleotides match TRBD1. Unmatched junction bases numbered 7, after V lost 0 bases and J lost 3 bases. The germline V gene encodes CDR1 KGHSH and CDR2 LQKENI. This CDR3 comprises 16 residues. CDR3 protein: CASSPPWTGRYTEAFF. The CDR3 DNA reads as TGTGCCAGCTCACCACCCTGGACAGGTAGATACACTGAAGCTTTCTTT.

The chain is built from TRBV30 and TRBJ1-1; 8 bases fit TRBD1. The CDR3 runs 13 residues. The V gene's germline CDR1 is GTSNPN and CDR2 SVGIG (reference sequence). Trimming at V came to 4 bases and at J to 1 base, leaving 2 bases not matched to a gene. The DNA for the CDR3 is TGTGCCTGGACTGACAGGGGGAACACTGAAGCTTTCTTT. Encoded protein: CAWTDRGNTEAFF.

This chain connects TRBV29-1 to TRBJ2-1, with 10 bases that match TRBD2. J was trimmed by 6 bases and V by 6 bases; bases with no gene match: 8. CDR3 size: 14 residues. Germline CDR1 is SQVTM and CDR2 is ANQGSEA. The CDR3 sequence is CSVVSSGGLNEQFF. The CDR3 DNA reads as TGCAGCGTCGTCTCTAGCGGGGGCCTCAATGAGCAGTTCTTC.

The rearrangement uses TRBV25-1 and TRBJ2-2; D is unresolved. The CDR3 is made up of 12 amino acids. V was shortened by 5 bases and J by 5 bases, with 6 bases between the two germline ends. Germline CDR1 is MGHDK and CDR2 is SYGVNS. Here the CDR3 reads CASSMRTGELFF. CDR3 nucleotides: TGTGCCAGCAGTATGAGGACCGGGGAGCTGTTTTTT.

The chain carries TRBV30 and TRBJ2-3; a weak D match, TRBD2 (6 bases). Germline CDR1 reads GTSNPN; CDR2 reads SVGIG (reference sequence). The CDR3 is 16 amino acids. The V end lost 3 bases, the J end lost 2 bases, and 18 bases lay between the germline ends. The CDR3 DNA sequence: TGTGCCTGGAGGGCCGGGGGACTGAGGGTCACAGATACGCAGTATTTT. This sequence encodes CAWRAGGLRVTDTQYF.

The sample holds one count of this clone. The V gene is TRBV2, the J gene TRBJ2-3, with TRBD2 as a possible D gene (6 bases). The CDR3 has 17 residues. Per germline, CDR1 SNHLY and CDR2 FYNNEI. Trimming cost V 4 bases and J 4 bases, with 21 bases left between them. The CDR3 nucleotides are TGTGCCAGCAGTGCGCCTGATACTAGTAGGAGGGCAGATACGCAGTATTTT. Its protein product is CASSAPDTSRRADTQYF.

V usage is TRBV19 and J usage is TRBJ1-5, with a weak D call TRBD1 (5 bases). The CDR3 runs 18 residues. Germline CDR1 LNHDA, CDR2 SQIVND (reference sequence). V lost 1 base and J lost 1, with 17 bases in between. The CDR3 region is CASSIGGTDYQSNQPQHF. The CDR3 nucleotides are TGTGCCAGTAGTATAGGTGGGACTGACTACCAGAGCAATCAGCCCCAGCATTTT.

The V gene is TRBV15, the J gene TRBJ2-7, with 12 bases identical to TRBD2. The CDR3 is 13 amino acids. Germline V gene sequence: CDR1 LNHNV, CDR2 YYDKDF (reference sequence). V was clipped by 8 bases and J by 4 bases; unmatched bases: 3. The CDR3 sequence is CATATSGGYEQYF. The CDR3 DNA reads TGTGCCACCGCTACTAGCGGGGGGTACGAGCAGTACTTC.

This chain connects TRBV4-1 to TRBJ2-1; D gene ambiguous. Trimming cost V 4 bases and J 9 bases, with 10 bases left between them. The CDR3 extends over 12 amino acids. Germline lookup yields CDR1 MGHRA and CDR2 YSYEKL. The CDR3 DNA follows: TGCGCCAGCAGCCTCAACCTCGGTGAGCAGTTCTTC. This sequence encodes CASSLNLGEQFF.

The chain carries TRBV6-6 and TRBJ2-7; 7 nucleotides match TRBD1. CDR1 is MNHNY, CDR2 SVGAGI, per germline (reference sequence). The trim removed 5 bases at V and 3 bases at J, leaving 7 bases unmatched. This CDR3 is built from 14 residues. The CDR3 DNA reads TGTGCCAGCAGTCGACAGGGTGGGATCTACGAGCAGTACTTC. Amino acid sequence: CASSRQGGIYEQYF.

The rearrangement joins TRBV5-1 to TRBJ2-1, with D maybe TRBD2 (5 bases). Germline V CDR1 and CDR2: SGHRS, YFSETQ. V was cut by 7 bases and J by 0 bases, with 17 bases left in between. CDR3 length: 16 residues. CDR3 sequence (DNA): TGCGCCAGCTCCAACCCCACTAGTACCTCCTACAATGAGCAGTTCTTC. Translated, it gives CASSNPTSTSYNEQFF.

The rearrangement links TRBV4-2 to TRBJ2-3, with 7 bases identical to TRBD2. The CDR3 has 17 residues. The ends lost 4 bases at V and 4 bases at J; junction bases unmatched: 14. Per germline, CDR1 LGHNA and CDR2 YNFKEQ. CDR3 DNA sequence: TGTGCCAGCAGCCCTTCTCTTCAGGCGGGGGACTCAGATACGCAGTATTTT. Translation gives CASSPSLQAGDSDTQYF.

The genes are TRBV7-9 and TRBJ1-1; D is unclear. V lost 5 bases and J lost 6, with 13 bases in between. The germline V gene has CDR1 SEHNR and CDR2 FQNEAQ (reference sequence). The CDR3 loop spans 13 amino acids. The CDR3 region has the DNA TGTGCCAGCAGCGAGGGCGCCGCCCCTGAAGCTTTCTTT. Its protein is CASSEGAAPEAFF.

J is TRBJ2-1 and V is TRBV7-6; D not certain. CDR3 size: 20 residues. V was cut by 5 bases and J by 5 bases, with 31 bases left in between. From germline, CDR1 is SGHVS and CDR2 FNYEAQ. This chain's CDR3 is CASSDKRISPGQKRNNEQFF. In DNA form, the CDR3 reads TGTGCCAGCAGCGATAAAAGGATCAGCCCGGGTCAAAAAAGGAACAATGAGCAGTTCTTC.

V is TRBV5-1 and J is TRBJ2-6; TRBD1 aligns across 10 bases. The V segment lost 4 bases and the J segment 2 bases; nucleotides outside the gene matches: 6. This CDR3 spans 17 amino acids. Looked up from germline, CDR1 is SGHRS and CDR2 is YFSETQ. The CDR3 here is CASSPQTGGAGANVLTF. Here the CDR3 DNA reads TGCGCCAGCAGCCCCCAGACAGGGGGCGCTGGGGCCAACGTCCTGACTTTC.

The chain carries TRBV6-5 and TRBJ1-2; 8 bases are a match to TRBD1. The length of the CDR3 is 14 residues. Germline V lookup: CDR1 MNHEY, CDR2 SVGAGI. J lost 6 bases, V lost 6 bases, and 9 bases had no gene match. The CDR3 region has the DNA TGTGCCAGCAGGACGACAGGGGCCAAGGATGGCTACACCTTC. Translated: CASRTTGAKDGYTF.

The chain uses TRBV20-1 and TRBJ1-2; D gene uncertain. The CDR3 sequence is 11 residues long. V lost 7 bases, J lost 8 bases, and 14 bases lay in between. Germline lookup yields CDR1 DFQATT and CDR2 SNEGSKA (reference sequence). CDR3 bases: TGCAGTGTTCAGTGGGCAGAGGGCTACACCTTC. Its translation is CSVQWAEGYTF.

This chain connects TRBV4-1 to TRBJ1-1, with D hard to call. Germline assignment: CDR1 MGHRA and CDR2 YSYEKL. This CDR3 is built from 14 residues. Trimming shortened V by 1 base and J by 2 bases, and 8 bases separated the two germline ends. The CDR3 protein is CASSQVTRNTEAFF. In nucleotides, the CDR3 is TGCGCCAGCAGCCAAGTGACACGTAACACTGAAGCTTTCTTT.